This TCR beta chain comes out of a study of blood T cell repertoires in COVID-19. Across the whole study: Spain, Italy and the United States supplied samples that represented acute and convalescent COVID-19. Sources were T cells, B-cell-depleted T cells, or PBMCs; the material itself was cDNA or gDNA.

As originally analysed: Counts of nucleated cells, estimated from reference gene primer amplification, were obtained. The data were produced by immunoSEQ multiplex PCR, yet TCRdb's version contains in-frame clones alone and is incomplete. V and J calls and clone size are those listed in that table; D and trimming were worked out from the DNA. The table lists about 180,000 clones, roughly 85% of them singletons. Losses at the gene ends were 4 bases for V and 2 bases for J; bases not matched to a gene: 1. The CDR3 covers 14 residues. Germline CDR1 reads KGHDR; CDR2 reads SFDVKD. The sequence came from a man aged 50 to 60 with active or convalescent COVID-19. V and J are TRBV24-1 and TRBJ2-5; 9 nucleotides match TRBD1. The specimen was peripheral blood. The CDR3 here is CATSEGTGQETQYF. The CDR3, as DNA: TGTGCCACCAGTGAAGGGACAGGGCAAGAGACCCAGTACTTC.